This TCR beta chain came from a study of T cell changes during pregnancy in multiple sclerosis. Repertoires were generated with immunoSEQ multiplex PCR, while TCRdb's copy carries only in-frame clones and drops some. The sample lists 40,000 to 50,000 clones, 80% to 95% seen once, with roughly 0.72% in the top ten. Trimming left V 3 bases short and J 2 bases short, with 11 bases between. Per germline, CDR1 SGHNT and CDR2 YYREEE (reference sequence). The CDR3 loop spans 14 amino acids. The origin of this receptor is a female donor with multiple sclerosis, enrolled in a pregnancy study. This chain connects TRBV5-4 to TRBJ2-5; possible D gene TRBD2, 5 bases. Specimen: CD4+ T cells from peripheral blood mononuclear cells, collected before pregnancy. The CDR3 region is CASSSFSGQETQYF. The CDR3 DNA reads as TGTGCCAGCAGCTCCTTTTCGGGACAAGAGACCCAGTACTTC. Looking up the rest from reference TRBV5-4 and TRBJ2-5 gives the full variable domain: ETGVTQSPTHLIKTRGQQVTLRCSSQSGHNTVSWYQQALGQGPQFIFQYYREEENGRGNFPPRFSGLQFPNYSSELNVNALELDDSALYLCASSSFSGQETQYFGPGTRLLVL.